One sample yielded the 5 T cell receptor beta chains listed below, sequenced in a study of blood T cells in healthy people across ages. Using a J-beta primer mix together with a sample-barcoded 5' primer, a second PCR was run for about 6 to 11 cycles. One entry per CDR3 protein results from TCRdb running MiXCR on the 5' RACE reads. The table lists 450,000 to 700,000 distinct CDR3 sequences, 25% to 30% of them singletons, with around 18% in the top ten. What was sequenced was blood. The receptors originated from an older woman in good health.

The CDR3 region has the DNA TGCGCCAGCAGCCAAGGGACAGGGAACATTCAGTACTTC. It encodes CASSQGTGNIQYF. The gene calls are TRBV4-3 and TRBJ2-4; TRBD1 agrees at 8 bases. Germline loops: CDR1 LGHNA, CDR2 YSLEER. The V segment lost 1 base and the J segment 7 bases; nucleotides outside the gene matches: 0. The CDR3 totals 13 residues.

This clonotype was seen a few times. The chain employs TRBV4-3 and TRBJ2-4, with D possibly matching TRBD1 (7 bases). CDR1 is LGHNA and CDR2 is YSLEER in the germline V gene. There are 17 residues in the CDR3. Trimming took off 1 base at V and 8 bases at J, with 21 bases between the two ends. CDR3 in amino acids: CASSQGGGGGVRDIQYF. In nucleotides, the CDR3 is TGCGCCAGCAGCCAAGGTGGAGGGGGCGGGGTTCGGGACATTCAGTACTTC.

This chain uses TRBV19 with TRBJ1-5; weak D call: TRBD1 (6 bases). The CDR3 is 14 residues long. The germline V gene has CDR1 LNHDA and CDR2 SQIVND (reference sequence). V lost 6 bases and J 1 base, leaving 10 bases between the germline ends. The CDR3 region is CASSEQGSNQPQHF. CDR3 in DNA: TGTGCCAGTAGCGAACAGGGAAGCAATCAGCCCCAGCATTTT.

This clonotype was seen many times. J is TRBJ2-7 and V is TRBV7-2; D possibly corresponds to TRBD2 (7 bases). CDR3 length: 15 amino acids. CDR1 and CDR2 from the germline V gene are SGHTA and FQGNSA. V lost 1 base to trimming and J lost 2 bases, with 12 bases between them. DNA for the CDR3: TGTGCCAGCAGCTTAGTCGCGGGGGCCACCTACGAGCAGTACTTC. Amino acids: CASSLVAGATYEQYF.

This chain connects TRBV4-2 to TRBJ2-5, with TRBD2 matching over 14 bases. The CDR3 contains 18 residues. From germline, CDR1 is LGHNA and CDR2 YNFKEQ. V shed 1 base, J shed 4 bases, and the junction held 8 bases outside the gene matches. The CDR3: CASSQGSTSGGAVETQYF. DNA of the CDR3: TGTGCCAGCAGCCAAGGATCGACTAGCGGGGGGGCCGTAGAGACCCAGTACTTC.